The entry below gives a single T cell receptor (beta chain) sequence along with its context. Germline is not matched at one junction end, which may reflect a read error. Repertoires were generated with immunoSEQ multiplex PCR, while TCRdb's copy carries only in-frame clones and drops some. This table has 70,000 or so clones, 80% to 85% appearing once. The source of the sample is a study of OX40 agonist ivuxolimab in advanced cancers. The CDR3 is made up of 12 amino acids. Germline V gene data show CDR1 as SSHAT and CDR2 as FNYEAQ (reference sequence). The TCR sequence derives from an adult with an advanced solid tumor such as melanoma, head and neck, liver or kidney cancer. The sample consisted of CD4+ or CD8+ T cells sorted from blood, taken in a trial of the OX40 agonist ivuxolimab. This rearrangement joins TRBV7-7 to TRBJ1-2, with unresolved D. The CDR3 sequence is CASSLSAYGYTF. The CDR3 nucleotides are TGTGCTAGCAGCTTATCGGCCTATGGCTACACCTTC.